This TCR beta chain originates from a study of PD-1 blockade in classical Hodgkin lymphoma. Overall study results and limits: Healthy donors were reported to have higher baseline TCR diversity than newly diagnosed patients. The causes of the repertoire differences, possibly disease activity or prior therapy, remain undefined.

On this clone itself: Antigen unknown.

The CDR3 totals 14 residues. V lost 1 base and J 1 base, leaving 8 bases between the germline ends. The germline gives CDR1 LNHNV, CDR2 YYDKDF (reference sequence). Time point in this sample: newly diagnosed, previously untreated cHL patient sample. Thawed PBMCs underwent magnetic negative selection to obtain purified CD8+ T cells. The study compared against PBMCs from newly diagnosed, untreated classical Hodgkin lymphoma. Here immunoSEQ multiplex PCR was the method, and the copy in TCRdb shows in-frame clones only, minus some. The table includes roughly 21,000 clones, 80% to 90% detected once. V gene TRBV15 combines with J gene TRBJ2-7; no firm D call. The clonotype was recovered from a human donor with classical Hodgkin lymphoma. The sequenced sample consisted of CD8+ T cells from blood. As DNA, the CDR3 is TGTGCCACCAGCAGAGTCCAGCTATCCTACGAGCAGTACTTC. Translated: CATSRVQLSYEQYF.